This T cell receptor beta chain originates from a study of T cell repertoires in cytomegalovirus infection. Overall study context: Researchers turned to recently identified HLA-C-restricted CMV epitopes as well as well-studied HLA-B-restricted ones. General study points: There were HLA-C-restricted CMV-specific TCR beta clonotypes dominating the ex vivo response.

A single record per CDR3 protein comes from TCRdb applying MiXCR to the reads. The data hold hundreds of thousands of distinct CDR3 sequences, with about 29% observed a single time. About this clonotype itself: What it binds is unknown.

Material: cultured PBMCs, obtained from culture after CMV antigen stimulation. The receptor was isolated from a human donor in good health (CMV status not recorded). Some clones in this sample may be carry-over from other donors' samples.

CDR3 loop: CASSLDGSADTQYF. CDR3 coding DNA: TGTGCCAGCAGCTTAGATGGGAGCGCGGATACGCAGTATTTT. The gene calls are TRBV7-2 and TRBJ2-3; perhaps TRBD2 as D (5 bases). Germline V gene data show CDR1 as SGHTA and CDR2 as FQGNSA. V shed 1 base and J shed 6 bases, with 11 bases lying between them. CDR3 length: 14 residues.